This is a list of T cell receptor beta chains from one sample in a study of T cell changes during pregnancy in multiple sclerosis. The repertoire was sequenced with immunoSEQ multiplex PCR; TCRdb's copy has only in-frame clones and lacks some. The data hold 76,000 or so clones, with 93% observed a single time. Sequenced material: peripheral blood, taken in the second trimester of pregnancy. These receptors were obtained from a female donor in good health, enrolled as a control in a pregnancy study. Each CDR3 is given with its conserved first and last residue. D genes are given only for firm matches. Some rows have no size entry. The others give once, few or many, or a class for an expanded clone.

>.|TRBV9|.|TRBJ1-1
CASSAGGGNTEAFF
TGTGCCAGCAGCGCCGGAGGAGGGAACACTGAAGCTTTCTTT
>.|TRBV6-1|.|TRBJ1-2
CASSEEQFYGYTF
TGTGCCAGCAGTGAAGAACAGTTCTATGGCTACACCTTC
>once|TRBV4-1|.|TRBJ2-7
CASSHQGLIYEQYF
TGCGCCAGCAGCCACCAGGGTCTGATCTACGAGCAGTACTTC
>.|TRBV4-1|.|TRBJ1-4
CASSQPPGVKLFF
TGCGCCAGCAGCCAACCCCCCGGGGTAAAACTGTTTTTT
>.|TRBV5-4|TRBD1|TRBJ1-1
CASSPDRGSTEAFF
TGTGCCAGCAGCCCGGACAGGGGAAGTACTGAAGCTTTCTTT
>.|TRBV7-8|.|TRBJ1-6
CASSWRTEKNSPLHF
TGTGCCAGCAGCTGGAGGACAGAAAAAAATTCACCCCTCCACTTT
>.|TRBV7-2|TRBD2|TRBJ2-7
CASSLAPGGSYEQYF
TGTGCCAGCAGCTTAGCCCCGGGGGGCTCCTACGAGCAGTACTTC
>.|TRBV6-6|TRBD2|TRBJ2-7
CASRGGGRYEQYF
TGTGCCAGCAGAGGCGGGGGGAGGTACGAGCAGTACTTC
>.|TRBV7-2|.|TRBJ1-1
CASSPEAANTEAFF
TGTGCCAGCAGCCCGGAGGCGGCGAACACTGAAGCTTTCTTT
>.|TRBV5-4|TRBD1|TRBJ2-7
CASSFDRGYEQYF
TGTGCCAGCAGTTTTGACAGGGGCTACGAGCAGTACTTC
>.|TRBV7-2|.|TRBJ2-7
CASSLGRGSYEQYF
TGTGCCAGCAGCTTAGGTAGGGGTAGCTACGAGCAGTACTTC
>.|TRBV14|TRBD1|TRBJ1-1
CASSHRDRWGEPEAFF
TGTGCCAGCAGCCACCGGGACAGGTGGGGGGAACCTGAAGCTTTCTTT
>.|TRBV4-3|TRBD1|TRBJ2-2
CASSQDWTGAAGELFF
TGCGCCAGCAGCCAAGACTGGACAGGGGCCGCCGGGGAGCTGTTTTTT
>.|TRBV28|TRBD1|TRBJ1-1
CASSPNAGTGDHMNTEAFF
TGTGCCAGCAGTCCGAACGCCGGGACAGGGGACCACATGAACACTGAAGCTTTCTTT
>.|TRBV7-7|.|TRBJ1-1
CASSLRDNTEAFF
TGTGCTAGCAGCTTGCGGGACAACACTGAAGCTTTCTTT
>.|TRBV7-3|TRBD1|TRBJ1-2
CASSPGQNYGYTF
TGTGCCAGCAGCCCGGGACAGAACTATGGCTACACCTTC
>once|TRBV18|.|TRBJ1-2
CASSPGFQGRRGYTF
TGTGCCAGCTCACCAGGGTTCCAGGGCAGAAGGGGCTACACCTTC
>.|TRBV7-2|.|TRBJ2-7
CASSLLRRRGPYEQYF
TGTGCCAGCAGCTTATTACGGCGGCGGGGGCCCTACGAGCAGTACTTC
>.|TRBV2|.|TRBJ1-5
CASKDTIRNQPQHF
TGTGCCAGCAAGGACACCATCCGGAATCAGCCCCAGCATTTT
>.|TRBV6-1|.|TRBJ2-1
CASSDRYNEQFF
TGTGCCAGCAGTGACAGATACAATGAGCAGTTCTTC
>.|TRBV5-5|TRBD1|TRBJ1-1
CASSLGTGGTVF
TGTGCCAGCAGCTTGGGGACAGGGGGTACGGTGTTT
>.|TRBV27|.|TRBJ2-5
CASIGREETQYF
TGTGCCAGCATAGGCAGGGAAGAGACCCAGTACTTC
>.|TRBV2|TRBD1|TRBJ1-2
CASRPGTAPNYGYTF
TGTGCCAGCAGGCCCGGGACAGCTCCTAACTATGGCTACACCTTC
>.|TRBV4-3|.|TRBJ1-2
CASSPSWAGSSYGYTF
TGCGCCAGCAGCCCCTCTTGGGCAGGCTCTTCCTATGGCTACACCTTC
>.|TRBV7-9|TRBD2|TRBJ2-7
CASSSLGGGGYEQYF
TGTGCCAGCAGCTCCCTCGGCGGGGGGGGGTACGAGCAGTACTTC
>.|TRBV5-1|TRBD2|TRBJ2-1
CASSLVVAGPDEQFF
TGCGCCAGCAGCTTGGTGGTAGCGGGGCCCGATGAGCAGTTCTTC
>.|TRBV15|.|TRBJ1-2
CATSRDTLGGGSYGYTF
TGTGCCACCAGCAGAGATACCCTCGGCGGGGGCAGCTATGGCTACACCTTC
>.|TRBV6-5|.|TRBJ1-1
CASSTGFNTEAFF
TGTGCCAGTAGCACAGGGTTTAACACTGAAGCTTTCTTT
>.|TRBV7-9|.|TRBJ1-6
CASSLKPGGLDSPLHF
TGTGCCAGCAGCTTAAAGCCGGGGGGCCTGGATTCACCCCTCCACTTT
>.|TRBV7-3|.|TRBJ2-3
CASSLTPGAGTDTQYF
TGTGCCAGCAGCTTAACCCCAGGGGCTGGCACAGATACGCAGTATTTT
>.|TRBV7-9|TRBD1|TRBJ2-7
CASSLGTGLEQYF
TGTGCCAGCAGCTTGGGGACAGGGCTCGAGCAGTACTTC
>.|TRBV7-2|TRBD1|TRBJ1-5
CASSFSGTGNQPQHF
TGTGCCAGCAGCTTCTCCGGGACAGGTAATCAGCCCCAGCATTTT
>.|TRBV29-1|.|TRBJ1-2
CSVEEDTGYTF
TGCAGCGTTGAAGAGGACACTGGCTACACCTTC
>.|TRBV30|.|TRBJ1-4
CAWSVPRGQIEKLFF
TGTGCCTGGAGTGTACCCAGGGGTCAAATTGAAAAACTGTTTTTT
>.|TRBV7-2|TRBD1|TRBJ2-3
CASTWTGQSSDTQYF
TGTGCCAGCACCTGGACAGGGCAGAGTTCAGATACGCAGTATTTT
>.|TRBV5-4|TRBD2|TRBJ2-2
CASSLMRGADTGELFF
TGTGCCAGCAGCTTAATGCGGGGGGCCGACACCGGGGAGCTGTTTTTT